This T cell receptor beta chain was retrieved from a study of T cell responses to AZD1222 COVID-19 vaccine. Whole-study context: Recipients boosted at about 4 weeks or about 12 weeks are pooled.

Overall study results and limits: With dominance at 160-218 and 743-854, vaccine-associated CD4 TCRs spanned spike.

Points on this clone: Its target is unknown.

The CDR3 runs to 14 residues. V lost 7 bases to trimming and J lost 4 bases, with 16 bases between them. Germline V gives CDR1 SGHVS, CDR2 FQNEAQ. The table came from immunoSEQ multiplex PCR; TCRdb's copy has only in-frame clones and leaves some out. The table shows 180,000 or so clones, with about 93% occurring only once. Sequences were derived from peripheral blood, sampled on day 0 of AZD1222 vaccination. The sequence was obtained from an adult in good health. The chain links TRBV7-8 to TRBJ1-1; possibly TRBD1 for D (6 bases). DNA of the CDR3: TGTGCCAGCAATCCCAGGGGCTGGGGCACTGAAGCTTTCTTT. Translated, it gives CASNPRGWGTEAFF. Full variable domain (missing parts from reference TRBV7-8 and TRBJ1-1): GAGVSQSPRYKVAKRGQDVALRCDPISGHVSLFWYQQALGQGPEFLTYFQNEAQLDKSGLPSDRFFAERPEGSVSTLKIQRTQQEDSAVYLCASNPRGWGTEAFFGQGTRLTVV.